These 9 T cell receptor beta chains originate from one sample sequenced in a study of blood T cells in healthy people across ages (dated by TCRdb to 2013 to 2016). Receptors were amplified or captured by 5' RACE. The sequencer was an Illumina HiSeq 2500. A second roughly 6 to 12 cycle PCR used a sample-barcoded 5' primer and a J-beta primer mix. TCRdb ran its own pipeline on the public reads, namely fastp trimming at Q25 and MiXCR clone calling, and kept in-frame beta chains. CDR3 protein duplicates are merged, each entry listing the most common genes and DNA. This sample is represented by fewer than 900,000 distinct CDR3 sequences; 40% to 45% of them were singletons. The ten biggest clones cover less than 25% of the sample. Sequencing was performed on blood. The origin of the receptors is a woman aged 55-69 years in good health.

The J gene is TRBJ1-2, the V gene TRBV5-1; no definite D call. The CDR3 contains 13 residues. The germline V gene encodes CDR1 SGHRS and CDR2 YFSETQ. Deletions cut 7 bases from V and 6 bases from J, with 16 bases between. The CDR3 loop reads CASSRRGDDGYTF. The CDR3 DNA reads TGCGCCAGCTCCCGACGTGGGGATGATGGCTACACCTTC.

Of note for this clonotype: This may arise from a read error, as a much more abundant clone is one base away. The gene calls are TRBV10-3 and TRBJ1-2; perhaps TRBD1 as D (6 bases). Germline V gives CDR1 ENHRY, CDR2 SYGVKD. The CDR3 extends over 13 amino acids. Written as DNA, the CDR3 is TGTGCCATCACTGAGAACAGGGACCATGGCTACACCTTC. Protein sequence: CAITENRDHGYTF.

The J gene is TRBJ2-7, the V gene TRBV21-1; the table's D call TRBD1 went unverified against the DNA. TRBV21-1 is designated a pseudogene. CDR3 length equals 16 residues. The CDR3 here is CASSKTNGHMSYEQYF. The CDR3 DNA reads TGTGCCAGCAGCAAAACGAATGGACACATGAGCTACGAGCAGTACTTC.

V usage is TRBV15 and J usage is TRBJ2-3, with D tentatively TRBD1 or TRBD2 (7 bases each). Per germline, CDR1 LNHNV and CDR2 YYDKDF (reference sequence). Trimming pared 6 bases from V and 1 base from J, leaving 23 bases between. The CDR3 extends over 18 amino acids. The CDR3 region is CATSTQGGGRGRTDTQYF. CDR3 nucleotide sequence: TGTGCCACCAGTACCCAAGGGGGAGGGAGGGGGCGCACAGATACGCAGTATTTT.

A few counts support this clonotype. The chain couples TRBV5-5 to TRBJ2-3; D perhaps matches TRBD2 (5 bases). V lost 2 bases to trimming and J lost 1 base, with 11 bases between them. Germline CDR1 reads SGHKS; CDR2 reads YYEKEE (reference sequence). CDR3 length equals 15 residues. In DNA, the CDR3 is TGTGCCAGCAGCTTCCAGGTGGAGGGCACAGATACGCAGTATTTT. Its protein is CASSFQVEGTDTQYF.

This clonotype was seen repeatedly, ten times or more. The V gene is TRBV6-1, the J gene TRBJ1-2; D is perhaps TRBD1 (5 bases). This CDR3 contains 13 residues. Germline assignment: CDR1 MNHNS and CDR2 SASEGT. V was clipped by 3 bases and J by 8 bases, with 13 bases between them. The CDR3 sequence: CASSESGVRGYTF. The DNA of the CDR3 is TGTGCCAGCAGTGAGTCGGGGGTTAGGGGCTACACCTTC.

The chain couples TRBV3-1 to TRBJ1-6; 9 nucleotides align to TRBD1. From germline, CDR1 is LGHDT and CDR2 YNNKEL (reference sequence). This CDR3 has 17 residues. The V gene end was trimmed by 1 base and the J gene end by 6 bases; junction bases not matched to a gene: 7. The DNA of the CDR3 is TGTGCCAGCAGCCAAGGTTTAGGGACAGGGTCTAATTCACCCCTCCACTTT. Residues: CASSQGLGTGSNSPLHF.

This chain connects TRBV6-2 or TRBV6-3 to TRBJ2-7; 11 positions agree with TRBD2. The germline V gene has CDR1 MNHEY and CDR2 SVGEGT. Germline trimming cut 7 bases from V and 1 base from J; bases unmatched to any gene: 3. The CDR3 length is 14 residues. CDR3 sequence (DNA): TGTGCCAGCACCGTAGCGGGGGGGTCCTACGAGCAGTACTTC. Translation gives CASTVAGGSYEQYF.

V is TRBV28 and J is TRBJ1-6; TRBD1 matches 7 bases. The germline gives CDR1 MDHEN, CDR2 SYDVKM. The CDR3 loop spans 17 amino acids. The junction had 8 bases not matched to a gene; V was cut back by 6 bases and J by 0 bases. The chain's CDR3 is CASSPDRAPSYNSPLHF. DNA for the CDR3: TGTGCCAGCAGCCCCGACAGGGCCCCCTCCTATAATTCACCCCTCCACTTT.